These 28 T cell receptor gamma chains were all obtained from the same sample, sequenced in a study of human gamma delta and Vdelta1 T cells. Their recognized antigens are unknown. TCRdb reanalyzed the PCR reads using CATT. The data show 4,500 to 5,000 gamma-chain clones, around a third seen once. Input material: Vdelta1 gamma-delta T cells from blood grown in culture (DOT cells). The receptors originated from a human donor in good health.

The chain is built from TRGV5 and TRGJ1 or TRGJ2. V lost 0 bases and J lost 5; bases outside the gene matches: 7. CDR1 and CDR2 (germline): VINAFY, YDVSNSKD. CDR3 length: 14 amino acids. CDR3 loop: CATWDRPGDYKKLF. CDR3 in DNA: TGTGCCACCTGGGACAGGCCCGGTGATTATAAGAAACTCTTT.

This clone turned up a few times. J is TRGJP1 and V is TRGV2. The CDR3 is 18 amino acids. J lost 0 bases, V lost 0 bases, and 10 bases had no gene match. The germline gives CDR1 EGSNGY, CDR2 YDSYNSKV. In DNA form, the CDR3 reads TGTGCCACCTGGGACGGGCTCGAACGTAATACCACTGGTTGGTTCAAGATATTT. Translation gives CATWDGLERNTTGWFKIF.

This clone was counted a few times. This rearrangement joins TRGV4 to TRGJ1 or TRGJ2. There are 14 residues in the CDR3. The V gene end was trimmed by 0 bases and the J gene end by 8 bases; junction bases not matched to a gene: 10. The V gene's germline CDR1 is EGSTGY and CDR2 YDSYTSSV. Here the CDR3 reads CATWDGLIPNKKLF. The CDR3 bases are TGTGCCACCTGGGATGGGCTAATTCCCAATAAGAAACTCTTT.

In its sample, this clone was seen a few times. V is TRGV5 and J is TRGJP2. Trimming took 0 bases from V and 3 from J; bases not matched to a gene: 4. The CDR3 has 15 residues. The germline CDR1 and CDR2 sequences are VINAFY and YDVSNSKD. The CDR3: CATWDRLGSDWIKTF. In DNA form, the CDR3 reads TGTGCCACCTGGGACAGGCTAGGTAGTGATTGGATCAAGACGTTT.

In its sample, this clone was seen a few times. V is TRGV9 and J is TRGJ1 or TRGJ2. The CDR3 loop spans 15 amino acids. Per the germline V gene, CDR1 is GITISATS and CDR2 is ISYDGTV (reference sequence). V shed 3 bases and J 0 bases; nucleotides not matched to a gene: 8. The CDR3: CALWEIRPNYYKKLF. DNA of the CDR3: TGTGCCTTGTGGGAGATCCGACCGAATTATTATAAGAAACTCTTT.

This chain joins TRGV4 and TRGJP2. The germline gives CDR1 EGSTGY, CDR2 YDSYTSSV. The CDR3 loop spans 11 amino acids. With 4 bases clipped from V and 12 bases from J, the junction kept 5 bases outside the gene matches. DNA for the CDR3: TGTGCCACCTGGGAGTTGAGGATCAAGACGTTT. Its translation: CATWELRIKTF.

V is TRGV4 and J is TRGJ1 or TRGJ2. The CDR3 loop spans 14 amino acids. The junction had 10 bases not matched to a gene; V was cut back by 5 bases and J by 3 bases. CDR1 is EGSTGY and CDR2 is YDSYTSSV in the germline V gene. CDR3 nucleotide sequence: TGTGCCACCTGGGCCCGACCCTTTTATTATAAGAAACTCTTT. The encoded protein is CATWARPFYYKKLF.

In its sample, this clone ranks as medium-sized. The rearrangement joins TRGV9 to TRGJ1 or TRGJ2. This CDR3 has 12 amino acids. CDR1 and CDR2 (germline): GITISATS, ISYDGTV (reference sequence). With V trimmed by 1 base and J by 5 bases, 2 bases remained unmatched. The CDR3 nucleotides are TGTGCCTTGTGGGAGGTTGATTATAAGAAACTCTTT. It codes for CALWEVDYKKLF.

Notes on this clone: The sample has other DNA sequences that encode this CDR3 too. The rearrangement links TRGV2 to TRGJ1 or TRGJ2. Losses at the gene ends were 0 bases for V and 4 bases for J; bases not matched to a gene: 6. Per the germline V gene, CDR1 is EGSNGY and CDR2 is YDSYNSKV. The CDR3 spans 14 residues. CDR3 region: CATWDGPAYYKKLF. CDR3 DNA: TGTGCCACCTGGGACGGGCCGGCCTATTATAAGAAACTCTTT.

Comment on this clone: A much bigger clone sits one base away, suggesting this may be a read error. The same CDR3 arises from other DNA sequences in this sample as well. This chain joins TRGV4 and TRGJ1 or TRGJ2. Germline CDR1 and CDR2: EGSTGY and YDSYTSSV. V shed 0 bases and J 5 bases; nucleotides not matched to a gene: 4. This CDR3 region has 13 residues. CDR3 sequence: CATWDGPDYKKLF. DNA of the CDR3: TGTGCCACCTGGGATGGGCCTGATTATAAGAAACTCTTT.

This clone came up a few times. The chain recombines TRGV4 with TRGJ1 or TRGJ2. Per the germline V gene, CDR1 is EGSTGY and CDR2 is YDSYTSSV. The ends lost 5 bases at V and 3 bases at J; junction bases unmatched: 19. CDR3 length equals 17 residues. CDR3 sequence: CATWGRKKGELYYKKLF. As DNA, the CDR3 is TGTGCCACCTGGGGCAGAAAAAAAGGTGAACTTTATTATAAGAAACTCTTT.

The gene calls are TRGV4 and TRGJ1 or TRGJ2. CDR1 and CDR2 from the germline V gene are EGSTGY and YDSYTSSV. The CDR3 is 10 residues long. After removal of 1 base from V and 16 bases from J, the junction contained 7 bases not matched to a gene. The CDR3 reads CATWDGRYLF. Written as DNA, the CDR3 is TGTGCCACCTGGGATGGCCGATATCTCTTT.

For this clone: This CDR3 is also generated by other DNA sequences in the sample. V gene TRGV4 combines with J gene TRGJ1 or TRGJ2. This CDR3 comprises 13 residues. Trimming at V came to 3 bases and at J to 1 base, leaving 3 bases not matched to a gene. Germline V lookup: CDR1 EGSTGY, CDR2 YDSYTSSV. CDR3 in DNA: TGTGCCACCTGGGATACAAATTATTATAAGAAACTCTTT. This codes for CATWDTNYYKKLF.

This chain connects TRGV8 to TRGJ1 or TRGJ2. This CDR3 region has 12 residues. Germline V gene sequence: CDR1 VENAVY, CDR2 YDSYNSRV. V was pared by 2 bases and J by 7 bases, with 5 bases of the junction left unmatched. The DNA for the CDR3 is TGTGCCACCTGGGATATGTACTATAAGAAACTCTTT. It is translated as CATWDMYYKKLF.

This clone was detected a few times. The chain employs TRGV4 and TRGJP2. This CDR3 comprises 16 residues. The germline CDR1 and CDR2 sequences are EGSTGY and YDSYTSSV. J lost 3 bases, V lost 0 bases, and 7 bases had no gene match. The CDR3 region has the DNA TGTGCCACCTGGGATGGGGCACTTGGTAGTGATTGGATCAAGACGTTT. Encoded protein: CATWDGALGSDWIKTF.

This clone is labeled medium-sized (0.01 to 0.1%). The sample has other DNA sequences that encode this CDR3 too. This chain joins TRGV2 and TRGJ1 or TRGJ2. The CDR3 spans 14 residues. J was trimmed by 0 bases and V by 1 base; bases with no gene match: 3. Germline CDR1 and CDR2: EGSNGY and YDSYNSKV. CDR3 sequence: CATWDGLNYYKKLF. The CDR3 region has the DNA TGTGCCACCTGGGACGGCCTGAATTATTATAAGAAACTCTTT.

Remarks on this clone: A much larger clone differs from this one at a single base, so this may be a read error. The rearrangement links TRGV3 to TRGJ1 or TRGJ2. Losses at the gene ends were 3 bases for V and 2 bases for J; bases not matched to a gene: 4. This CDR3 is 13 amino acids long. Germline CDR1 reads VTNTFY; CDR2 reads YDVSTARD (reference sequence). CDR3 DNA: TGTGCCACCTGGGACGGAGATTATTATAAGAAACTCTTT. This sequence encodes CATWDGDYYKKLF.

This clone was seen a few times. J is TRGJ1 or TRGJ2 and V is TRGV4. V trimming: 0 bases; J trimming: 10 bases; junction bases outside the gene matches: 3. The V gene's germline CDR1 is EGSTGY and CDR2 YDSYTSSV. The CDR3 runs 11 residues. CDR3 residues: CATWDGPKKLF. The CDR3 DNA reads TGTGCCACCTGGGATGGGCCCAAGAAACTCTTT.

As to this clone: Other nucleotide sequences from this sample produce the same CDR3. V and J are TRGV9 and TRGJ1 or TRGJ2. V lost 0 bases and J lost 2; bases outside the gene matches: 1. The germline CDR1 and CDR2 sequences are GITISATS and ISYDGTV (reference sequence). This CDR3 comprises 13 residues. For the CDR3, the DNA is TGTGCCTTGTGGGAGGTGGATTATTATAAGAAACTCTTT. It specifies CALWEVDYYKKLF.

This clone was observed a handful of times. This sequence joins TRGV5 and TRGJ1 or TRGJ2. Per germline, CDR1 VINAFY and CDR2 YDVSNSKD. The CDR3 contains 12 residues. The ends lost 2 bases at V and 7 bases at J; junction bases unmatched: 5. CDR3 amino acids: CATWDINYKKLF. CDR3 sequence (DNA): TGTGCCACCTGGGACATAAACTATAAGAAACTCTTT.

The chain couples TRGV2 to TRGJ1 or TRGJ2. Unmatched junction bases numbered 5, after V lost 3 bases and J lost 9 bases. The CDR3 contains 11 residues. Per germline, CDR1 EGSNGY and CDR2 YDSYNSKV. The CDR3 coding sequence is TGTGCCACCTGGGACTTCCCTAAGAAACTCTTT. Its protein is CATWDFPKKLF.

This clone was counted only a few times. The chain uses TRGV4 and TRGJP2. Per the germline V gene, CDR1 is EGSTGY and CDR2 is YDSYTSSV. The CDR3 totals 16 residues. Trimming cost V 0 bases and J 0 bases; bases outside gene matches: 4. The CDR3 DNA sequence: TGTGCCACCTGGGATGGGCTATATAGTAGTGATTGGATCAAGACGTTT. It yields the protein CATWDGLYSSDWIKTF.

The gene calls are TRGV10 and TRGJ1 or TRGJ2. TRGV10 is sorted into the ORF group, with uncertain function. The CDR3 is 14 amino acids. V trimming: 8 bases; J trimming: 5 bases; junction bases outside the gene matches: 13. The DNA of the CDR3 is TGTGCTGCGTGGGATTGGAGGTGGGATTATAAGAAACTCTTT. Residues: CAAWDWRWDYKKLF.

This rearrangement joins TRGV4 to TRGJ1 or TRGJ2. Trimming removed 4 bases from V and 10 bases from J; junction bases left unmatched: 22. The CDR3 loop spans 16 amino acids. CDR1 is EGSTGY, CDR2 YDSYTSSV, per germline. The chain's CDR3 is CATWEGATRWWMKKLF. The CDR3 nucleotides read TGTGCCACCTGGGAAGGGGCCACCCGGTGGTGGATGAAGAAACTCTTT.

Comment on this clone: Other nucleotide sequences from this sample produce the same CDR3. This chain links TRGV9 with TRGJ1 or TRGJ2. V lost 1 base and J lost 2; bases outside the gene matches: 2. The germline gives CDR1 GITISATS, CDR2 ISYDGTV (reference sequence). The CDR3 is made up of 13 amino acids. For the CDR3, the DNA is TGTGCCTTGTGGGAGGTCGATTATTATAAGAAACTCTTT. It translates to CALWEVDYYKKLF.

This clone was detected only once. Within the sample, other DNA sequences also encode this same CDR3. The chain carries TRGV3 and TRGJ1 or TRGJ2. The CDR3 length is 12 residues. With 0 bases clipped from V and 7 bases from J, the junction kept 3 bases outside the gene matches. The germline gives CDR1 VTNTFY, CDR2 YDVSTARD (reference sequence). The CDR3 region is CATWDRGYKKLF. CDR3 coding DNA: TGTGCCACCTGGGACAGGGGGTATAAGAAACTCTTT.

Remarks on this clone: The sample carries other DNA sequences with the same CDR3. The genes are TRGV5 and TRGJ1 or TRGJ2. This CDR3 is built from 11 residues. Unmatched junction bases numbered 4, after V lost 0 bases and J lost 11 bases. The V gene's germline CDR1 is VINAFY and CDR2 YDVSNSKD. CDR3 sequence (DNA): TGTGCCACCTGGGACAGGCCGGAGAAACTCTTT. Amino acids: CATWDRPEKLF.

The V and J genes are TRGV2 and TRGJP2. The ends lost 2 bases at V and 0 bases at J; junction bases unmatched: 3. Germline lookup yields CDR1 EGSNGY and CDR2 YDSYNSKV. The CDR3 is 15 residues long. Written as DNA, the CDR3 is TGTGCCACCTGGGACGTGGATAGTAGTGATTGGATCAAGACGTTT. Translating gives CATWDVDSSDWIKTF.